This T cell receptor (beta chain) was found in a study of T-cell reconstitution after alpha-beta-depleted transplantation in children. This clonotype was detected a few times. The antigen is not known. CDR1 is ENHRY and CDR2 is SYGVKD in the germline V gene. The CDR3 spans 13 residues. Trimming took off 8 bases at V and 6 bases at J, with 16 bases between the two ends. Findings and limits, study-wide: The main origin of T-cell counts and diversity one year after transplant was newly produced T cells. Several hundred expanded graft clones reportedly supplied alpha-beta T cells about two months after transplant.

During its preparation, the TCRbeta library received unique molecular identifiers. MiXCR, run by TCRdb on the PCR reads, gives a single entry per CDR3 protein. The table shows more than 400,000 distinct CDR3 sequences, with roughly 11% occurring only once. The receptor comes from a female patient aged 2-9 years who had a stem cell transplant for aplastic anemia, so the T cells may come from the graft donor. The V gene is TRBV10-3, the J gene TRBJ1-2, with no clear D. Specimen: PBMCs, mostly from graft donor cells, collected 180 days after TCRalphabeta/CD19-depleted stem cell transplant. The CDR3 here is CAIRRSLSDGYTF. The CDR3 bases are TGTGCCATCCGCCGGTCCCTCTCGGATGGCTACACCTTC.